This is a list of T cell receptor beta chains from one sample in a study of cytomegalovirus exposure and HLA in healthy donors. Method: immunoSEQ multiplex PCR; TCRdb's copy keeps in-frame clones and lacks some. Altogether 100,000 to 150,000 clones are present, around 72% being singletons, with the ten largest covering just over 8%. Sequencing was done on a sample of PBMCs. Source of these receptors: a woman aged 40 to 50 in good health and CMV-seropositive. Each CDR3 is given with its conserved first and last residue. The order of the fields is clone size, D gene, J gene, V gene, CDR3 DNA, CDR3 protein. The D gene is left open where the match is weak. Size values are once, few and many counts, or a class for expanded clones, and some rows have none.

size: NA; D: NA; J: TRBJ1-1; V: TRBV29-1; DNA: TGCAGCGTTGAAGATCCAGGGGACACTGAAGCTTTCTTT; CDR3: CSVEDPGDTEAFF
size: NA; D: TRBD2; J: TRBJ2-3; V: TRBV5-1; DNA: TGCGCCAGCAGCTGGCCGCGGGGCGGGGGGACTAGCACAGATACGCAGTATTTT; CDR3: CASSWPRGGGTSTDTQYF
size: NA; D: NA; J: TRBJ1-6; V: TRBV14; DNA: TGTGCCAGCAGCCGATGGAGTAGGGGGTCCAATTCACCCCTCCACTTT; CDR3: CASSRWSRGSNSPLHF
size: NA; D: TRBD2; J: TRBJ2-2; V: TRBV5-1; DNA: TGCGCCAGCAGCACTAGCGGGGGGAACACCGGGGAGCTGTTTTTT; CDR3: CASSTSGGNTGELFF
size: NA; D: TRBD1; J: TRBJ1-2; V: TRBV7-9; DNA: TGTGCCAGCAGCTTAGCTAGGACAGGGGGCGATGGCTACACCTTC; CDR3: CASSLARTGGDGYTF
size: NA; D: NA; J: TRBJ1-1; V: TRBV7-2; DNA: TGTGCCAGCAGCTTAACAGTGAACACTGAAGCTTTCTTT; CDR3: CASSLTVNTEAFF
size: NA; D: NA; J: TRBJ2-5; V: TRBV10-3; DNA: TGTGCCATCAGTGAGTTAGGCCCGGGGGAGACCCAGTACTTC; CDR3: CAISELGPGETQYF
size: NA; D: TRBD1; J: TRBJ1-3; V: TRBV7-2; DNA: TGTGCCAGCAGCTTAAGTAGGGGGCTTGTGGGAAACACCATATATTTT; CDR3: CASSLSRGLVGNTIYF
size: NA; D: NA; J: TRBJ1-1; V: TRBV19; DNA: TGTGCCAGTAGTATGAGAGGGGACACTGAGGCTTTCTTT; CDR3: CASSMRGDTEAFF
size: NA; D: NA; J: TRBJ2-6; V: TRBV25-1; DNA: TGTGCCAGCAGTGCCCCAGGGGGACTCTCTGGGGCCAACGTCCTGACTTTC; CDR3: CASSAPGGLSGANVLTF
size: NA; D: NA; J: TRBJ2-7; V: TRBV7-6; DNA: TGTGCCAGCAGCTTAGTTCCTCCTGAGGGGGTCTACTACGAGCAGTACTTC; CDR3: CASSLVPPEGVYYEQYF
size: NA; D: NA; J: TRBJ2-3; V: TRBV7-7; DNA: TGTGCTAGCAGCTTAGGAGCGGGTTTGGGCACAGATACGCAGTATTTT; CDR3: CASSLGAGLGTDTQYF
size: few; D: TRBD2; J: TRBJ2-5; V: TRBV4-3; DNA: TGCGCCAGCAGCCAAGGATGGCGGGGGCAAGAGACCCAGTACTTC; CDR3: CASSQGWRGQETQYF
size: NA; D: TRBD2; J: TRBJ2-7; V: TRBV7-9; DNA: TGTGCCAGCAGCATGAGCGGGGGAATTTACGAGCAGTACTTC; CDR3: CASSMSGGIYEQYF
size: NA; D: NA; J: TRBJ1-1; V: TRBV19; DNA: TGTGCCAGTAGTATTGGAGCGAACACTGAAGCTTTCTTT; CDR3: CASSIGANTEAFF
size: NA; D: NA; J: TRBJ1-1; V: TRBV19; DNA: TGTGCCAGTAGATGGACTCTAACAGAAAACACTGAAGCTTTCTTT; CDR3: CASRWTLTENTEAFF
size: NA; D: NA; J: TRBJ2-5; V: TRBV13; DNA: TGTGCCAGCAGTCTCGGCGACTCCCAAGAGACCCAGTACTTC; CDR3: CASSLGDSQETQYF
size: NA; D: TRBD2; J: TRBJ2-1; V: TRBV5-4; DNA: TGTGCCAGCAGCTTGTGGGTAGCGGGGGGGATTATGCAGTTCTTC; CDR3: CASSLWVAGGIMQFF
size: NA; D: TRBD1; J: TRBJ2-7; V: TRBV5-6; DNA: TGTGCCAGCAGCTTTAAACCGGGACAGGGGTTTTACGAGCAGTACTTC; CDR3: CASSFKPGQGFYEQYF
size: NA; D: TRBD2; J: TRBJ2-3; V: TRBV7-3; DNA: TGTGCCAGCAGCTTAAAGGAGCGGGGAGATACGCAGTATTTT; CDR3: CASSLKERGDTQYF
size: NA; D: TRBD1; J: TRBJ1-6; V: TRBV5-1; DNA: TGCGCCAGCAGCTCTAACAGGGGTGGAAATTCACCCCTCCACTTT; CDR3: CASSSNRGGNSPLHF
size: NA; D: TRBD2; J: TRBJ2-7; V: TRBV10-3; DNA: TGTGCCATCAGTGTTTCTAGCGGGGCTTACGAGCAGTACTTC; CDR3: CAISVSSGAYEQYF
size: NA; D: NA; J: TRBJ1-1; V: TRBV6-5; DNA: TGTGCCAGCAGTTACTCGGGGGCTTCTGGCACTGAAGCTTTCTTT; CDR3: CASSYSGASGTEAFF
size: once; D: TRBD1; J: TRBJ1-2; V: TRBV5-1; DNA: TGCGCCAGCAGCAAGGACAGGGGCCTTAACTATGGCTACACCTTC; CDR3: CASSKDRGLNYGYTF
size: once; D: NA; J: TRBJ2-6; V: TRBV5-4; DNA: TGTGCCAGCAGCTCGAGGGAATCTGGGGCCAACGTCCTGACTTTC; CDR3: CASSSRESGANVLTF
size: few; D: TRBD2; J: TRBJ2-3; V: TRBV11-2; DNA: TGTGCCAGCAGCTTAGTTGTCGGGGGGTCTGGTACGCAGTATTTT; CDR3: CASSLVVGGSGTQYF
size: NA; D: NA; J: TRBJ1-3; V: TRBV9; DNA: TGTGCCAGCAGGGACCCGGACAGAGCGTCTGGAAACACCATATATTTT; CDR3: CASRDPDRASGNTIYF
size: NA; D: TRBD1; J: TRBJ1-5; V: TRBV6-5; DNA: TGTGCCAGCAGTAGGTGGACAGGGAATGTACAGCCCCAGCATTTT; CDR3: CASSRWTGNVQPQHF
size: NA; D: NA; J: TRBJ1-2; V: TRBV7-2; DNA: TGTGCCAGCAGCTTGGACAGTCCCTATGGCTACACCTTC; CDR3: CASSLDSPYGYTF
size: NA; D: NA; J: TRBJ1-1; V: TRBV9; DNA: TGTGCCAGCAGCGGACAGGTTATGAACACTGAAGCTTTCTTT; CDR3: CASSGQVMNTEAFF
size: NA; D: NA; J: TRBJ1-6; V: TRBV4-2; DNA: TGTGCCAGCAGCCAAGTCTATTACTCGAATTCACCCCTCCACTTT; CDR3: CASSQVYYSNSPLHF
size: NA; D: NA; J: TRBJ1-6; V: TRBV7-2; DNA: TGTGCCAGCAGCTTAGGGGGCAGGGATAATTCACCCCTCCACTTT; CDR3: CASSLGGRDNSPLHF
size: NA; D: NA; J: TRBJ2-1; V: TRBV2; DNA: TGTGCCAGCAGTGAAGGGGCCAATGAGCAGTTCTTC; CDR3: CASSEGANEQFF
size: NA; D: NA; J: TRBJ2-7; V: TRBV29-1; DNA: TGCAGCGTTGAACTCTCCTACGAGCAGTACTTC; CDR3: CSVELSYEQYF
size: NA; D: TRBD1; J: TRBJ1-1; V: TRBV14; DNA: TGTGCCAGCAGCCGACAGGGGTTAAACACTGAAGCTTTCTTT; CDR3: CASSRQGLNTEAFF
size: NA; D: TRBD1; J: TRBJ2-5; V: TRBV5-4; DNA: TGTGCCAGCAGCCTCCAGGGGGCACAAGAGACCCAGTACTTC; CDR3: CASSLQGAQETQYF
size: NA; D: TRBD1; J: TRBJ2-7; V: TRBV7-7; DNA: TGTGCCAGCAGCCCTCTCGGGACAGGGGTCTACGAGCAGTACTTC; CDR3: CASSPLGTGVYEQYF
size: many; D: NA; J: TRBJ1-3; V: TRBV4-3; DNA: TGCGCCAGCAGCCAAGACAGTGGCAGGGGCGGAAACACCATATATTTT; CDR3: CASSQDSGRGGNTIYF
size: NA; D: TRBD1; J: TRBJ1-1; V: TRBV5-1; DNA: TGCGCCAGCAGCGGGGGACAGGATCAAAGGGCTGAAGCTTTCTTT; CDR3: CASSGGQDQRAEAFF
size: NA; D: TRBD1; J: TRBJ2-2; V: TRBV6-5; DNA: TGTGCCAGCAGTTACCTTCAGGGGGTTTATCCCGGGGAGCTGTTTTTT; CDR3: CASSYLQGVYPGELFF
size: few; D: TRBD1; J: TRBJ2-3; V: TRBV11-2; DNA: TGTGCCAGCAGCTTAGGTGCAGGGGGCTATAGCGCAGATACGCAGTATTTT; CDR3: CASSLGAGGYSADTQYF
size: NA; D: TRBD2; J: TRBJ2-7; V: TRBV5-4; DNA: TGTGCCAGCAGTTTTTGGACTAGCGGAACCTACGAGCAGTACTTC; CDR3: CASSFWTSGTYEQYF
size: NA; D: NA; J: TRBJ1-1; V: TRBV6-5; DNA: TGTGCCAGCAGTTACTTCGAAGGGAGCACTGAAGCTTTCTTT; CDR3: CASSYFEGSTEAFF
size: few; D: NA; J: TRBJ1-1; V: TRBV7-9; DNA: TGTGCCAGCAGCCCAGGGCGCGAAGCTTTCTTT; CDR3: CASSPGREAFF
size: NA; D: NA; J: TRBJ1-6; V: TRBV9; DNA: TGTGCCAGCAGCGTAGGCGCCGGAGATAATTCACCCCTCCACTTT; CDR3: CASSVGAGDNSPLHF
size: NA; D: NA; J: TRBJ1-1; V: TRBV18; DNA: TGTGCCAGCTCACCGATGGGTGTCCCGGGGAACACTGAAGCTTTCTTT; CDR3: CASSPMGVPGNTEAFF
size: NA; D: NA; J: TRBJ2-7; V: TRBV10-3; DNA: TGTGCCACCGGGCACAGGGACGAGCAGTACTTC; CDR3: CATGHRDEQYF
size: NA; D: NA; J: TRBJ1-1; V: TRBV27; DNA: TGTGCTAGCAGTCAACAGGGGAACACTGAAGCTTTCTTT; CDR3: CASSQQGNTEAFF
size: NA; D: NA; J: TRBJ1-3; V: TRBV2; DNA: TGTGCCAGCAGTGAAGCGATGGAGAGCTCTGGAAACACCATATATTTT; CDR3: CASSEAMESSGNTIYF
size: NA; D: NA; J: TRBJ2-7; V: TRBV2; DNA: TGTGCCAGCAGAGAAATCAGCGGACCCTACTACGAGCAGTACTTC; CDR3: CASREISGPYYEQYF
size: NA; D: NA; J: TRBJ1-1; V: TRBV27; DNA: TGTGCCAGCAGTTTAACAGGGATGAACACTGAAGCTTTCTTT; CDR3: CASSLTGMNTEAFF
size: NA; D: NA; J: TRBJ1-1; V: TRBV5-1; DNA: TGCGCCAGCAGCTTGGACCCGGCAGAGCGGGGCACTGAAGCTTTCTTT; CDR3: CASSLDPAERGTEAFF
size: NA; D: TRBD2; J: TRBJ2-7; V: TRBV5-4; DNA: TGTGCCAGCAGCCCGGGGACTAGCGGGGTTAGCTCCTACGAGCAGTACTTC; CDR3: CASSPGTSGVSSYEQYF
size: NA; D: NA; J: TRBJ2-5; V: TRBV2; DNA: TGTGCCAGCAGCTTCGGACTCTTGATGGACCAGTACTTC; CDR3: CASSFGLLMDQYF
size: NA; D: TRBD2; J: TRBJ2-2; V: TRBV7-2; DNA: TGTGCCAGCAGCCCAAGCGGGGGGGCCGGGGAGCTGTTTTTT; CDR3: CASSPSGGAGELFF
size: NA; D: TRBD2; J: TRBJ2-3; V: TRBV10-3; DNA: TGTGCCATCAGGACACTAGCGGGGGCCACAGATACGCAGTATTTT; CDR3: CAIRTLAGATDTQYF
size: few; D: NA; J: TRBJ2-1; V: TRBV6-5; DNA: TGTGCCAGCAGTTACTTCGGCAGGGGGGTACACAATGAGCAGTTCTTC; CDR3: CASSYFGRGVHNEQFF
size: NA; D: TRBD1; J: TRBJ2-7; V: TRBV5-1; DNA: TGCGCCAGCAGCCTAACAGGGGGCGAGCAGTACTTC; CDR3: CASSLTGGEQYF
size: NA; D: TRBD1; J: TRBJ1-6; V: TRBV7-2; DNA: TGTGCCAGCAGCTTCACAGGGGGAAGGGATAATTCACCCCTCCACTTT; CDR3: CASSFTGGRDNSPLHF